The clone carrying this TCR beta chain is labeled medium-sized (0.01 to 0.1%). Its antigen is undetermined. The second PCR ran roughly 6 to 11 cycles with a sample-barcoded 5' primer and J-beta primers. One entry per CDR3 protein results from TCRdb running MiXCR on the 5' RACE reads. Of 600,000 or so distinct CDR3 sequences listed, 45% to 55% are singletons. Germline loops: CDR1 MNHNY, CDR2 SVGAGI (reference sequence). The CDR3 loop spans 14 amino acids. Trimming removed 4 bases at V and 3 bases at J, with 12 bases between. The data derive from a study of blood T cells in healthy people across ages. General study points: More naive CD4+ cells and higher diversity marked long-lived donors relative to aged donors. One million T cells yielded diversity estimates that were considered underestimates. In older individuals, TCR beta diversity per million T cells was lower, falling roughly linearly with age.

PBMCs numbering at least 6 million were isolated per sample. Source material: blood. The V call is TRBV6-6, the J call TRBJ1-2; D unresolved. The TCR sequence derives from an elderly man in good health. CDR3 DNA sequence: TGTGCCAGCAGTTCCGGTGGAACCGACTATGGCTACACCTTC. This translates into CASSSGGTDYGYTF.